The 5 T cell receptor beta chains listed next were all sequenced from one sample in a study of lymphopenia after photon versus proton radiotherapy (dated by TCRdb to about 2019). Libraries came from the immunoSEQ multiplex PCR assay. Not all clones reach the TCRdb copy of this immuneACCESS table, which keeps in-frame sequences only. Checked studies attribute under half of the gap to unresolved V genes and leave the rest unexplained. The sample table records around 66,000 clones; more than 75% of these occur just once. The top ten hold roughly 2.3% of the sample. Source: peripheral blood, taken from a patient treated with photon-based radiotherapy. The receptors were sampled from a man aged 35 to 55 with gastric cancer.

J is TRBJ2-3 and V is TRBV5-1, with 8 bases that match TRBD2. Germline-derived CDR1 and CDR2 are SGHRS and YFSETQ. Germline trimming cut 4 bases from V and 4 bases from J; bases unmatched to any gene: 5. This CDR3 is 14 amino acids long. CDR3: CASSKGLGADTQYF. Written as DNA, the CDR3 is TGCGCCAGCAGCAAGGGACTAGGGGCAGATACGCAGTATTTT.

The chain uses TRBV4-2 and TRBJ1-6, with D hard to call. V lost 4 bases to trimming and J lost 3 bases, with 7 bases between them. The CDR3 consists of 14 residues. The germline V gene has CDR1 LGHNA and CDR2 YNFKEQ. This CDR3 reads CASSPTNYNSPLHF. The CDR3 region has the DNA TGTGCCAGCAGCCCGACAAACTATAATTCACCCCTCCACTTT.

This chain links TRBV5-1 with TRBJ1-3; D is ambiguous. Germline V CDR1 and CDR2: SGHRS, YFSETQ. The CDR3 contains 14 residues. Trimming cost V 4 bases and J 0 bases, with 8 bases left between them. CDR3 in amino acids: CASSNGVSGNTIYF. In DNA form, the CDR3 reads TGCGCCAGCAGCAACGGGGTCTCTGGAAACACCATATATTTT.

The J gene is TRBJ1-3, the V gene TRBV15; D not certain. CDR1 and CDR2 (germline): LNHNV, YYDKDF (reference sequence). V lost 5 bases, J lost 0 bases, and 14 bases lay in between. The CDR3 has 16 residues. CDR3 amino acids: CATSWYRGASGNTIYF. The DNA for the CDR3 is TGTGCCACCAGCTGGTATCGGGGAGCCTCTGGAAACACCATATATTTT.

This clone has just one count. The rearrangement uses TRBV18 and TRBJ2-1, with TRBD1 as a possible D gene (5 bases). CDR3 size: 12 residues. The ends were cut back, 3 bases at V and 10 bases at J, with 10 bases in the middle. In germline, CDR1 is KGHSH, CDR2 LQKENI. The CDR3 sequence is CASSPRVDEQFF. CDR3 in DNA: TGTGCCAGCTCACCCAGGGTGGACGAGCAGTTCTTC.